The rows below give T cell receptor beta chains drawn from one sample of a study of CD8 T cells in Susac syndrome. One entry per CDR3 protein results from TCRdb running MiXCR on the immunoSEQ multiplex PCR reads. This table holds 200,000 to 250,000 distinct CDR3 sequences, around 96% found once. Sample: CD4+ T cells from PBMCs. These receptors all stem from a human donor with multiple sclerosis. Both conserved end residues are part of each CDR3. The D gene is left open where the match is weak. Size is omitted from some rows. Given values are once, few, many or a class for expanded clones.

V,size,D,J,CDR3,DNA
TRBV15,NA,TRBD2,TRBJ2-5,CATSSQAGGRSQYF,TGTGCCACCAGTTCCCAAGCGGGGGGTCGGTCCCAGTACTTC
TRBV6-5,NA,TRBD1,TRBJ1-1,CASSSRGQGKAEAFF,TGTGCCAGCAGTTCGAGGGGACAGGGAAAGGCTGAAGCTTTCTTT
TRBV5-1,NA,NA,TRBJ2-5,CASSLVKGPTQETQYF,TGCGCCAGCAGCTTGGTTAAAGGACCCACGCAGGAGACCCAGTACTTC
TRBV2,NA,NA,TRBJ2-4,CASSATENIQYF,TGTGCCAGCAGTGCGACAGAAAACATTCAGTACTTC
TRBV7-2,NA,TRBD2,TRBJ2-5,CASSPSGSETQYF,TGTGCCAGCAGCCCTAGCGGTTCCGAGACCCAGTACTTC
TRBV20-1,NA,TRBD2,TRBJ2-3,CSAGPSGHPDTQYF,TGCAGTGCTGGACCTAGCGGGCACCCAGATACGCAGTATTTT
TRBV5-1,once,TRBD2,TRBJ2-7,CASSLGGRTSGDYEQYF,TGCGCCAGCAGCTTGGGCGGTCGGACTAGCGGGGACTACGAGCAGTACTTC
TRBV29-1,NA,NA,TRBJ2-7,CSVVVAGSREQYF,TGCAGCGTTGTCGTGGCAGGCTCCCGCGAGCAGTACTTC
TRBV30,once,TRBD1,TRBJ1-2,CAWTRGQGYYGYTF,TGTGCCTGGACGCGGGGACAGGGGTACTATGGCTACACCTTC
TRBV3-1,NA,NA,TRBJ1-1,CASSQARAEAFF,TGTGCCAGCAGCCAAGCAAGAGCTGAAGCTTTCTTT
TRBV7-8,NA,NA,TRBJ2-2,CASSRVAGELFF,TGTGCCAGCAGCCGCGTAGCCGGGGAGCTGTTTTTT
TRBV5-1,NA,NA,TRBJ1-1,CASSLDGDIDTEAFF,TGCGCCAGCAGCTTGGATGGGGATATTGACACTGAAGCTTTCTTT
TRBV20-1,NA,TRBD2,TRBJ2-3,CSARTSVADTQYF,TGCAGTGCTAGAACTAGCGTGGCAGATACGCAGTATTTT
TRBV23-1,NA,NA,TRBJ1-5,CASSQSQGDNQPQHF,TGCGCCAGCAGTCAATCGCAAGGGGACAATCAGCCCCAGCATTTT
TRBV18,NA,NA,TRBJ1-6,CASSPSRGDNSPLHF,TGTGCCAGCTCACCATCGAGGGGGGACAATTCACCCCTCCACTTT
TRBV2,NA,TRBD2,TRBJ2-3,CASSGGARTDTQYF,TGTGCCAGCAGCGGGGGGGCCCGCACAGATACGCAGTATTTT
TRBV20-1,NA,NA,TRBJ2-3,CSAQAALRTDTQYF,TGCAGTGCCCAAGCGGCCCTGAGAACAGATACGCAGTATTTT
TRBV27,NA,NA,TRBJ2-5,CASSWQTQYF,TGTGCCAGCAGTTGGCAGACCCAGTACTTC
TRBV6-5,NA,NA,TRBJ2-7,CASSYSDSYEQYF,TGTGCCAGCAGTTACTCGGACTCGTACGAGCAGTACTTC
TRBV12-3/TRBV12-4,NA,NA,TRBJ1-5,CASSSDTSQHF,TGTGCCAGCAGTTCCGACACTTCCCAGCATTTT
TRBV3-1,NA,TRBD2,TRBJ2-7,CASRHAGTRGSVQYF,TGTGCCAGCAGACACGCCGGGACTAGAGGTTCGGTGCAGTACTTC
TRBV28,NA,TRBD2,TRBJ2-1,CASIRASGTYNEQFF,TGTGCCAGCATTAGGGCTAGCGGGACTTACAATGAGCAGTTCTTC
TRBV10-3,NA,TRBD1,TRBJ2-7,CAISQGQGAGEQYF,TGTGCCATCAGTCAGGGACAGGGGGCTGGCGAGCAGTACTTC
TRBV30,NA,NA,TRBJ2-7,CAWRDRNEQYF,TGTGCCTGGAGAGACAGAAACGAGCAGTACTTC
TRBV25-1,NA,TRBD1,TRBJ2-7,CASSRADRVSDEQYF,TGTGCCAGCAGTCGCGCTGACAGGGTTTCGGACGAGCAGTACTTC
TRBV2,NA,TRBD2,TRBJ2-2,CASSELASGNTGELFF,TGTGCCAGCAGTGAATTGGCTAGCGGGAACACCGGGGAGCTGTTTTTT
TRBV5-4,once,NA,TRBJ2-3,CASRSISVPTQYF,TGTGCCAGCAGGTCTATTTCGGTACCCACGCAGTATTTT
TRBV20-1,NA,NA,TRBJ2-7,CSGVDDYEQYF,TGCAGTGGTGTGGACGACTACGAGCAGTACTTC
TRBV4-1,NA,NA,TRBJ1-1,CASSSGHPNTEAFF,TGCGCCAGCAGCTCGGGGCACCCGAACACTGAAGCTTTCTTT
TRBV28,NA,NA,TRBJ2-7,CASCQTYEQYF,TGTGCCAGCTGTCAAACCTACGAGCAGTACTTC
TRBV20-1,NA,TRBD2,TRBJ2-3,CSAGSTSGATDTQYF,TGCAGTGCCGGATCCACTAGCGGGGCCACAGATACGCAGTATTTT
TRBV3-1,NA,NA,TRBJ2-3,CASSVYETDTQYF,TGTGCCAGCAGCGTCTATGAAACAGATACGCAGTATTTT
TRBV19,NA,NA,TRBJ1-5,CASSMGVDHSKQPQHF,TGTGCCAGTAGTATGGGGGTGGACCACTCGAAGCAGCCCCAGCATTTT
TRBV10-3,NA,NA,TRBJ2-5,CAISDRASFGETQYF,TGTGCCATCAGTGACCGGGCTAGCTTTGGGGAGACCCAGTACTTC
TRBV7-2,NA,TRBD2,TRBJ2-2,CASSFRLAGAYTGELFF,TGTGCCAGCAGCTTTCGACTAGCGGGGGCCTACACCGGGGAGCTGTTTTTT
TRBV7-2,NA,TRBD2,TRBJ2-3,CASRIGSGKGTDTQYF,TGTGCCAGCAGAATCGGAAGCGGGAAGGGCACAGATACGCAGTATTTT
TRBV4-1,NA,TRBD2,TRBJ2-7,CASSPPGLAWYEQYF,TGCGCCAGCAGCCCTCCAGGACTAGCGTGGTACGAGCAGTACTTC
TRBV2,NA,NA,TRBJ2-1,CARSKTSSYNEQFF,TGTGCCAGGAGTAAGACGAGCTCCTACAATGAGCAGTTCTTC
TRBV20-1,NA,NA,TRBJ2-1,CSARDAGRETSYNEQFF,TGCAGTGCTAGAGATGCTGGCCGCGAAACATCCTACAATGAGCAGTTCTTC
TRBV6-2/TRBV6-3,NA,NA,TRBJ1-2,CASSRRTAANYGYTF,TGTGCCAGCAGCAGACGGACGGCCGCTAACTATGGCTACACCTTC
TRBV25-1,NA,NA,TRBJ1-2,CASRMDGQNYGYTF,TGTGCCAGCAGGATGGACGGACAAAACTATGGCTACACCTTC
TRBV5-4,NA,NA,TRBJ1-1,CASRVGQMNTEAFF,TGTGCCAGCAGAGTCGGACAGATGAACACTGAAGCTTTCTTT
TRBV20-1,NA,NA,TRBJ1-2,CSASPAAPNYGYTF,TGCAGTGCCAGCCCAGCGGCCCCTAACTATGGCTACACCTTC
TRBV7-9,NA,NA,TRBJ1-1,CASSLISGGTEAFF,TGTGCCAGCAGCTTAATCTCGGGAGGCACTGAAGCTTTCTTT
TRBV2,NA,NA,TRBJ2-7,CASSEHGRPQPYEQYF,TGTGCCAGCAGTGAACACGGGCGCCCCCAGCCCTACGAGCAGTACTTC
TRBV20-1,NA,NA,TRBJ2-5,CSASSSGTSGTQYF,TGCAGTGCCAGCAGCTCGGGGACATCAGGAACCCAGTACTTC
TRBV2,NA,NA,TRBJ2-1,CASSGPYNEQFF,TGTGCCAGCAGTGGGCCATACAATGAGCAGTTCTTC
TRBV5-1,NA,TRBD1,TRBJ2-5,CASSSGGLETQYF,TGCGCCAGCAGCTCAGGGGGCCTGGAGACCCAGTACTTC
TRBV20-1,NA,NA,TRBJ2-7,CSARTPRSQGEQYF,TGCAGTGCTCGGACCCCGAGATCCCAGGGCGAGCAGTACTTC
TRBV20-1,NA,NA,TRBJ2-7,CSARRGGEQYF,TGCAGTGCTAGAAGGGGAGGCGAGCAGTACTTC
TRBV29-1,once,TRBD1,TRBJ1-5,CSVRTGYNQPQHF,TGCAGCGTGAGGACAGGGTACAATCAGCCCCAGCATTTT
TRBV29-1,NA,NA,TRBJ2-5,CSIDSGETQYF,TGCAGCATTGACAGCGGGGAGACCCAGTACTTC
TRBV3-1,NA,TRBD2,TRBJ2-7,CASSQDRIAGIYEQYF,TGTGCCAGCAGCCAAGATCGGATAGCGGGGATCTACGAGCAGTACTTC
TRBV15,NA,TRBD1,TRBJ1-2,CATSRNRGRDYGYTF,TGTGCCACCAGCAGAAACAGGGGGCGCGACTATGGCTACACCTTC